A selection of T cell receptor beta chains follows, all from one sample in a study of blood T cell repertoires in COVID-19. Sequencing was performed with immunoSEQ multiplex PCR; in TCRdb, only in-frame clones are kept and a portion is missing. The sample has some 300,000 clones; around 89% are singletons. Sequencing used peripheral blood. The receptors come from a woman aged 45-65 years with COVID-19, enrolled during active disease. Each CDR3 is given without its conserved first and last residue. D genes are given only for firm matches.

D	J	V	CDR3
-	TRBJ1-4	TRBV6-5	ASKKRRVNEKLF
-	TRBJ1-2	TRBV6-5	ASSYSPGGYGYT
-	TRBJ2-5	TRBV5-1	ASSLAGLGKETQY
TRBD1	TRBJ2-4	TRBV7-3	ASSGQGASKNIQY
-	TRBJ1-1	TRBV6-5	ASLKTGRSTEAF
-	TRBJ2-3	TRBV15	ATSRVIDTQY
TRBD2	TRBJ2-1	TRBV9	ASSASGTSGANSEQF
-	TRBJ2-3	TRBV3-1/TRBV3-2	ASSQYLAQFPDTQY
TRBD2	TRBJ2-2	TRBV6-5	ASRTLAGPGGELF
-	TRBJ2-7	TRBV19	ASSTPYEQY
TRBD2	TRBJ2-7	TRBV5-1	ASSLLAAIPYEQY
TRBD1	TRBJ2-1	TRBV18	ASSPPNPSTGNEQF
TRBD1	TRBJ2-7	TRBV11-2	ASSLEGIPGTGTPYEQY
TRBD1	TRBJ1-2	TRBV19	ASSIDHGTVYT
-	TRBJ2-5	TRBV7-9	ASSLTTGSGTQY
-	TRBJ2-5	TRBV5-1	ASSLGGTTQETQY
TRBD1	TRBJ2-2	TRBV7-2	ASSIGTGTTGELF
TRBD1	TRBJ1-4	TRBV18	ASSPMNLGQVNEKLF
TRBD2	TRBJ2-7	TRBV10-2	ASSEGAGEYSYEQY
-	TRBJ1-5	TRBV18	ASSHQTGYSNQPQH
-	TRBJ1-5	TRBV30	AWSREMGSNQPQH
TRBD2	TRBJ2-1	TRBV27	ASSFPTPSASGYNEQF
-	TRBJ1-4	TRBV6-5	ASSYSGQGNEKLF
TRBD1	TRBJ2-1	TRBV18	ASSLPRQGYNEQF
TRBD1	TRBJ2-5	TRBV2	ASTKDRLEETQY
-	TRBJ2-5	TRBV6-6	ASTSRGQETQY
TRBD2	TRBJ2-1	TRBV4-2	ASSQPGPRASGYNEQF